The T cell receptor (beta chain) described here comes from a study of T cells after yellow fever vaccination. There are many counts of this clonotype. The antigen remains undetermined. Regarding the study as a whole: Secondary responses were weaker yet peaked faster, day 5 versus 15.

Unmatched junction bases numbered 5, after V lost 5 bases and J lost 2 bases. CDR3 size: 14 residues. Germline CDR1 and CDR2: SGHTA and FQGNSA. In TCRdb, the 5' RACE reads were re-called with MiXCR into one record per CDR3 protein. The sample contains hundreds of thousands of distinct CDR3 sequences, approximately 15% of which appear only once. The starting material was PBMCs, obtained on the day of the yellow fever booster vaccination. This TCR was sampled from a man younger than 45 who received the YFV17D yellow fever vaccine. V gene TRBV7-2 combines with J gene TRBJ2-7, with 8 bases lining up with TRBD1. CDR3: CASSNQGAPYEQYF. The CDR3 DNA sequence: TGTGCCAGCAGCAACCAGGGGGCCCCCTACGAGCAGTACTTC.